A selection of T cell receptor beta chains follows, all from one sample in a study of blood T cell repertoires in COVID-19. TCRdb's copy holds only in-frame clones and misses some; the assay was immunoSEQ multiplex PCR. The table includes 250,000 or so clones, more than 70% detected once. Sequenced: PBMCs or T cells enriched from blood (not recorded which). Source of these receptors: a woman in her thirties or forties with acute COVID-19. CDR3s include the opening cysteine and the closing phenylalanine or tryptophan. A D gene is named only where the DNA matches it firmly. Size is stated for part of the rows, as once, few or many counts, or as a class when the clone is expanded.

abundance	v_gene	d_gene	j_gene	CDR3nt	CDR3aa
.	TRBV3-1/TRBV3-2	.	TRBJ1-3	TGTGCCAGCAGTCAAAGGAGCTATGGAAACACCATATATTTT	CASSQRSYGNTIYF
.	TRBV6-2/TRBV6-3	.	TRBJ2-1	TGTGCCAGCAGTTACTCCCGAGGAGCGGAGGGCAAGTTCTCCTACAATGAGCAGTTCTTC	CASSYSRGAEGKFSYNEQFF
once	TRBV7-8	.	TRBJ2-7	TGTGCCAGCAGCTTATATGCGGCGGGGGCCTCCTACGAGCAGTACTTC	CASSLYAAGASYEQYF
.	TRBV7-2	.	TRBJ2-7	TGTGCCAGCAGCTTAGCTCAGGGAAGGTACGAGCAGTACTTC	CASSLAQGRYEQYF
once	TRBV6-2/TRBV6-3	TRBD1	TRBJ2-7	TGTGCCAGCAGTAACACGGGACAGGGGGCTTACGAGCAGTACTTC	CASSNTGQGAYEQYF
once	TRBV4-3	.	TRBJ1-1	TGCGCCAGCAGCCTGAGCCCTATCGATACTGCTTTCTTT	CASSLSPIDTAFF
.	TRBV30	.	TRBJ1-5	TGTGCCGCCCAAAAGGGTTTTGGGGCGAGCAATCAGCCCCAGCATTTT	CAAQKGFGASNQPQHF
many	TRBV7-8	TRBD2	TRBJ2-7	TGTGCCAGCAGCCCCCTGCCCGGGACTACCCGGTACGAGCAGTACTTC	CASSPLPGTTRYEQYF
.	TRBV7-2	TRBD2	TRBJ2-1	TGTGCCAGCAGCTTAGACGGACTAGCGGGGGTTGAGCAGTTCTTC	CASSLDGLAGVEQFF
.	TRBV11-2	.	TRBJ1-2	TGTGCCAGCAGCTTCGACAGGCCGGGGGGCTACACCTTC	CASSFDRPGGYTF
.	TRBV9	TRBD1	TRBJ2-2	TGTGCCAGCAGCGTAGAGGACAGGGTGAACACCGGGGAGCTGTTTTTT	CASSVEDRVNTGELFF
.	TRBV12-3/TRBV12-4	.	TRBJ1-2	TGTGCCAGCAGTTCGGTTAGGAGGGATGGCTACACCTTC	CASSSVRRDGYTF
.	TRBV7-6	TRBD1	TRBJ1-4	TGTGCCAGCAGCTTAGGGTCACAGGGGTCGCGGGAAAAACTGTTTTTT	CASSLGSQGSREKLFF
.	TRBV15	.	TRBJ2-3	TGTGCCACCAGCGTAGCCCTAGAACCGGGGACAGATACGCAGTATTTT	CATSVALEPGTDTQYF
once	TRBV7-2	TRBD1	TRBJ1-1	TGTGCCAGCAGCTTAGGAGGCCAGGGGGCGAACACTGAAGCTTTCTTT	CASSLGGQGANTEAFF
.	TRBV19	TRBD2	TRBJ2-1	TGTGCCAGCGGACTAGCCTCCTACAATGAGCAGTTCTTC	CASGLASYNEQFF
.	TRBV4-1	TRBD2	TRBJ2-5	TGCGCCAGCAGACGACTAGCGGGGGTCGGGGAGACCCAGTACTTC	CASRRLAGVGETQYF
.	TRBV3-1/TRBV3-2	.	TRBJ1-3	TGTGCCAGCAGTAACAGAGGAAACACCATATATTTT	CASSNRGNTIYF
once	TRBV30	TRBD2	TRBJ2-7	TGTGCCTGGAGTGTACGTCGCGGGGGTAACGAGCAGTACTTC	CAWSVRRGGNEQYF
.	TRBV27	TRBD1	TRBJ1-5	TGTGCCAGCAGTTCACAGGATCCCGGGACAGGGGATCAGCCCCAGCATTTT	CASSSQDPGTGDQPQHF
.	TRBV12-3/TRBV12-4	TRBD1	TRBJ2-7	TGTGCCAGCAGTAGACAGGGGGCCTACGAGCAGTACTTC	CASSRQGAYEQYF
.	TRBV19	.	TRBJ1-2	TGTGCCAGTAGTAAGACTCGGGAAGGGGGCTACACCTTC	CASSKTREGGYTF
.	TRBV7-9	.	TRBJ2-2	TGTGCCAGCAGCTTAGTAGGCGGGCTCACCCCGGAGCTGTTTTTT	CASSLVGGLTPELFF
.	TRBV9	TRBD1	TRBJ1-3	TGTGCCAGCAGCGTAGGGACAGGGGGGCTAAGCACCATATATTTT	CASSVGTGGLSTIYF
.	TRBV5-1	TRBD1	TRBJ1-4	TGCGCCAGCACCCTCGGGACAGGGGGTGAAAAACTGTTTTTT	CASTLGTGGEKLFF
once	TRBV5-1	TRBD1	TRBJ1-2	TGCGCCAGCAGCGAAGGGGGACAGGGGGCCTTCTATGGCTACACCTTC	CASSEGGQGAFYGYTF
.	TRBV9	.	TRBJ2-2	TGTGCCAGCAGCGCCCAAGGTGGCAGGCAGAACACCGGGGAGCTGTTTTTT	CASSAQGGRQNTGELFF
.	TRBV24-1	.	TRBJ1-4	TGTGCCACCAGTGACGCGGGGGGCGCAAAACTGTTTTTT	CATSDAGGAKLFF
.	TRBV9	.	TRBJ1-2	TGTGCCAGCAGCGTAGCTGCACAGGGATACGGCTACACCTTC	CASSVAAQGYGYTF
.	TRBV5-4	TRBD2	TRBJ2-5	TGTGCCAGCAGCGAACTAGCGGGGGGTATAGAGACCCAGTACTTC	CASSELAGGIETQYF
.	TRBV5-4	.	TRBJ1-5	TGTGCCAGCAGCTCTCAGGGTAGCAATCAGCCCCAGCATTTT	CASSSQGSNQPQHF
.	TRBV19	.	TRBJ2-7	TGTGCCAGTAGTGGGAGGTTGAGCTCCTACGAGCAGTACTTC	CASSGRLSSYEQYF
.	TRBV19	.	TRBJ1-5	TGTGCCAGTAACCCTACAGGGTCCCTCGGCAATCAGCCCCAGCATTTT	CASNPTGSLGNQPQHF
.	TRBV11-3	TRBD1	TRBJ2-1	TGTGCCAGCACCCCCGTGGGGGACAGGGTGGCCAGTGAGCAGTTCTTC	CASTPVGDRVASEQFF
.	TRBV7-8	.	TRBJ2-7	TGTGCCAGCAGCTTAGCCCAGGGAATCGAGCAGTACTTC	CASSLAQGIEQYF